The 26 T cell receptor beta chains presented below share a single source sample, sequenced in a study of cytomegalovirus exposure and HLA in healthy donors (dated by TCRdb to about 2017). The library was prepared using the immunoSEQ multiplex PCR assay. For the multiplex PCR, a mixture combining 60 forward primers for TCR Vbeta segments and 13 reverse primers for TCR Jbeta segments was used. The table comes from immuneACCESS by way of TCRdb, which keeps in-frame sequences with V and J called. Part of the clones is missing from these tables; in studies checked, under half for an unresolved V gene and the rest for unknown reasons. The sample table lists around 230,000 clones, roughly 80% of them with a count of one. About 6.1% of the sample is in the top ten clones. The sequenced sample was PBMCs. The receptors derive from a man between 40 and 49 years old in good health and CMV-seropositive.

The chain employs TRBV6-1 and TRBJ1-3; TRBD1 matches 7 bases. Losses at the gene ends were 4 bases for V and 8 bases for J; bases not matched to a gene: 5. The CDR3 is made up of 13 amino acids. CDR1 MNHNS and CDR2 SASEGT come from the germline V gene. CDR3 loop: CASSGQGLDTIYF. CDR3 coding DNA: TGTGCCAGCAGTGGACAGGGTTTGGACACCATATATTTT.

V gene TRBV5-6 combines with J gene TRBJ2-2; D is uncertain. Germline V gene sequence: CDR1 SGHDT, CDR2 YYEEEE. V lost 1 base and J 4 bases, leaving 11 bases between the germline ends. This CDR3 comprises 15 residues. CDR3 nucleotide sequence: TGTGCCAGCAGCTTGCTGCTCCCGGGCACCGGGGAGCTGTTTTTT. This codes for CASSLLLPGTGELFF.

The genes are TRBV2 and TRBJ1-1; possibly TRBD1 for D (5 bases). Germline V CDR1 and CDR2: SNHLY, FYNNEI. V dropped 9 bases and J dropped 1 base, with 12 bases sitting between them. The CDR3 runs to 13 residues. The CDR3 nucleotides read TGTGCCAGTTCCAGGGAAACGAACACTGAAGCTTTCTTT. Translating gives CASSRETNTEAFF.

V gene TRBV9 combines with J gene TRBJ2-2, with TRBD2 identical over 9 bases. The CDR3 runs 19 residues. The V gene end was trimmed by 0 bases and the J gene end by 2 bases; junction bases not matched to a gene: 11. Germline-derived CDR1 and CDR2 are SGDLS and YYNGEE. CDR3 residues: CASSVGGGAGGPNTGELFF. DNA of the CDR3: TGTGCCAGCAGCGTAGGGGGAGGAGCGGGAGGTCCAAACACCGGGGAGCTGTTTTTT.

This clone was detected once. Sequence at one end of the junction differs from germline and may be a read error. The CDR3 is CASSVAGVNQPQHF. The CDR3, as DNA: TGTGCCAGCAGCGTAGCAGGGGTCAATCAGCCCCAGCATTTT. The gene calls are TRBV7-8 and TRBJ1-5, with D perhaps TRBD1 (6 bases). Looked up from germline, CDR1 is SGHVS and CDR2 is FQNEAQ. The CDR3 is 14 residues long.

The chain recombines TRBV18 with TRBJ2-6, with 10 bases that match TRBD1. Germline V gene data show CDR1 as KGHSH and CDR2 as LQKENI. V dropped 3 bases and J dropped 3; count of bases not matched to a gene: 5. The CDR3 contains 17 residues. CDR3 nucleotides: TGTGCCAGCTCACCCCGACAGGGGGCGGGTGGGGCCAACGTCCTGACTTTC. This codes for CASSPRQGAGGANVLTF. The full variable domain, rest sourced from reference TRBV18 and TRBJ2-6, is NAGVMQNPRHLVRRRGQEARLRCSPMKGHSHVYWYRQLPEEGLKFMVYLQKENIIDESGMPKERFSAEFPKEGPSILRIQQVVRGDSAAYFCASSPRQGAGGANVLTFGAGSRLTVL.

Written as DNA, the CDR3 is TGTGCCAGCTCACCACCGGGACTAGCGGGAGGTCCCTCCTACGAGCAGTACTTC. Translating gives CASSPPGLAGGPSYEQYF. The chain links TRBV18 to TRBJ2-7; 15 bases are shared with TRBD2. Germline V gives CDR1 KGHSH, CDR2 LQKENI. The V segment lost 0 bases and the J segment 0 bases; nucleotides outside the gene matches: 3. This CDR3 spans 18 amino acids.

The V and J genes are TRBV2 and TRBJ2-3, with a weak D call TRBD1 (6 bases). V lost 6 bases to trimming and J lost 0 bases, with 19 bases between them. Germline-derived CDR1 and CDR2 are SNHLY and FYNNEI. CDR3 length equals 17 residues. CDR3 protein: CASRPNRAPDSTDTQYF. The CDR3 coding sequence is TGTGCCAGCAGGCCAAACAGGGCCCCGGATAGCACAGATACGCAGTATTTT.

The genes are TRBV15 and TRBJ2-3; 11 bases fit TRBD1. Germline CDR1 reads LNHNV; CDR2 reads YYDKDF (reference sequence). CDR3 length: 13 residues. J gave up 3 bases and V 8 bases, and 1 base lay outside the gene matches. CDR3 sequence: CATRDRGTDTQYF. The CDR3 coding sequence is TGTGCCACCCGGGACAGGGGGACAGATACGCAGTATTTT.

The rearrangement uses TRBV27 and TRBJ1-1; weak D call: TRBD1 (5 bases). This CDR3 has 14 residues. Trimming took 3 bases from V and 4 from J, leaving 12 bases between them. The germline gives CDR1 MNHEY, CDR2 SMNVEV (reference sequence). The CDR3 sequence is CASSLEGRVTEAFF. CDR3 DNA sequence: TGTGCCAGCAGTTTGGAGGGACGAGTCACTGAAGCTTTCTTT.

This chain uses TRBV9 with TRBJ2-1; TRBD2 matches 9 bases. CDR1 is SGDLS, CDR2 YYNGEE, per germline. The V segment lost 0 bases and the J segment 4 bases; nucleotides outside the gene matches: 8. This CDR3 contains 17 residues. The CDR3 nucleotides are TGTGCCAGCAGCGTAGACCCTAGCGGGGAGGGGTACAATGAGCAGTTCTTC. Amino acids: CASSVDPSGEGYNEQFF. The full variable domain, completed using reference TRBV9 and TRBJ2-1, is DSGVTQTPKHLITATGQRVTLRCSPRSGDLSVYWYQQSLDQGLQFLIQYYNGEERAKGNILERFSAQQFPDLHSELNLSSLELGDSALYFCASSVDPSGEGYNEQFFGPGTRLTVL.

The sample holds one count of this clone. The chain couples TRBV6-1 to TRBJ1-2; weak D call: TRBD1 (5 bases). The CDR3 is 13 amino acids. With 3 bases removed from V and 4 bases from J, the gap between germline ends came to 9 bases. Germline values: CDR1 MNHNS, CDR2 SASEGT. The CDR3 DNA reads TGTGCCAGCAGTGATACAGGTTCCTATGGCTACACCTTC. As protein: CASSDTGSYGYTF.

CDR3 region: CASSLDRSSYEQYV. The DNA for the CDR3 is TGTGCCAGCAGCTTAGACAGGTCCTCCTACGAGCAGTACGTC. The chain employs TRBV7-8 and TRBJ2-7; a weak D match, TRBD1 (5 bases). Trimming removed 1 base from V and 0 bases from J, with 7 bases in between. This CDR3 comprises 14 residues. From germline, CDR1 is SGHVS and CDR2 FQNEAQ.

About this clone itself: The same CDR3 can be traced to other DNA sequences in this sample. The chain is built from TRBV7-2 and TRBJ1-1, with 7 nucleotides matching TRBD1. The V gene end was trimmed by 5 bases and the J gene end by 1 base; junction bases not matched to a gene: 7. CDR1 and CDR2 (germline): SGHTA, FQGNSA. This CDR3 is built from 15 residues. The CDR3: CASSPRQGGNTEAFF. CDR3 sequence (DNA): TGTGCCAGCAGCCCCAGACAGGGCGGGAACACTGAAGCTTTCTTT.

The chain recombines TRBV7-6 with TRBJ2-7, with 7 positions matching TRBD1. Trimming removed 1 base from V and 3 bases from J; junction bases left unmatched: 6. The CDR3 consists of 15 residues. Per the germline V gene, CDR1 is SGHVS and CDR2 is FNYEAQ. CDR3 sequence: CASSLERGRYYEQYF. The CDR3 DNA reads TGTGCCAGCAGCTTAGAGAGGGGGCGATACTACGAGCAGTACTTC.

The chain carries TRBV9 and TRBJ1-1, with D possibly being TRBD1 (6 bases). CDR1 is SGDLS and CDR2 is YYNGEE in the germline V gene. This CDR3 spans 14 amino acids. V was trimmed by 4 bases and J by 0 bases, leaving 10 bases between them. For the CDR3, the DNA is TGTGCCAGCAGCTCACAGGGTTTGAACACTGAAGCTTTCTTT. Its translation is CASSSQGLNTEAFF. Looking up the rest from reference TRBV9 and TRBJ1-1 gives the full variable domain: DSGVTQTPKHLITATGQRVTLRCSPRSGDLSVYWYQQSLDQGLQFLIQYYNGEERAKGNILERFSAQQFPDLHSELNLSSLELGDSALYFCASSSQGLNTEAFFGQGTRLTVV.

The V gene is TRBV7-9, the J gene TRBJ1-2; D is unclear. Looked up from germline, CDR1 is SEHNR and CDR2 is FQNEAQ (reference sequence). Trimming took 5 bases from V and 5 from J, leaving 6 bases between them. The CDR3 is made up of 11 amino acids. The CDR3 DNA is TGTGCCAGCAGCCGGGATTATGGCTACACCTTC. Protein product: CASSRDYGYTF.

This clone was seen a single time. The rearrangement joins TRBV6-1 to TRBJ1-1; the D gene is possibly TRBD1 (6 bases). Looked up from germline, CDR1 is MNHNS and CDR2 is SASEGT. V lost 8 bases to trimming and J lost 1 base, with 14 bases between them. The CDR3 has 14 amino acids. The CDR3 loop reads CASGRGGTNTEAFF. The CDR3 DNA follows: TGTGCCAGCGGGAGGGGGGGAACGAACACTGAAGCTTTCTTT.

This rearrangement joins TRBV30 to TRBJ2-2; D possibly corresponds to TRBD1 (5 bases). CDR1 is GTSNPN and CDR2 is SVGIG in the germline V gene (reference sequence). The V end lost 0 bases, the J end lost 3 bases, and 11 bases lay between the germline ends. The CDR3 runs 15 residues. The CDR3 region is CAWSVSGLDTGELFF. The CDR3 DNA reads as TGTGCCTGGAGTGTATCAGGGTTGGACACCGGGGAGCTGTTTTTT.

This clone was seen more than once but under ten times. The gene calls are TRBV27 and TRBJ2-3, with TRBD1 as a possible D gene (6 bases). The germline V gene encodes CDR1 MNHEY and CDR2 SMNVEV (reference sequence). The CDR3 length is 15 residues. The V end lost 5 bases, the J end lost 6 bases, and 18 bases lay between the germline ends. The DNA of the CDR3 is TGTGCCAGCAGTCGAATATTCACCGACAGGGATACGCAGTATTTT. This gives the protein CASSRIFTDRDTQYF.

The chain joins TRBV6-5 to TRBJ1-5; a weak D match, TRBD1 (6 bases). The CDR3 is 14 residues long. V was clipped by 6 bases and J by 3 bases, with 12 bases between them. From germline, CDR1 is MNHEY and CDR2 SVGAGI. CDR3 region: CASRTDRINQPQHF. The CDR3 DNA follows: TGTGCCAGCAGGACTGACAGGATCAATCAGCCCCAGCATTTT.

The chain has TRBV7-8 and TRBJ1-1, with D tentatively TRBD1 (5 bases). V dropped 1 base and J dropped 1 base, with 10 bases sitting between them. The CDR3 spans 15 residues. Germline loops: CDR1 SGHVS, CDR2 FQNEAQ. The CDR3 sequence is CASSLVQGKNTEAFF. As DNA, the CDR3 is TGTGCCAGCAGCTTAGTTCAGGGAAAGAACACTGAAGCTTTCTTT. Full variable domain (rest looked up from reference TRBV7-8 and TRBJ1-1): GAGVSQSPRYKVAKRGQDVALRCDPISGHVSLFWYQQALGQGPEFLTYFQNEAQLDKSGLPSDRFFAERPEGSVSTLKIQRTQQEDSAVYLCASSLVQGKNTEAFFGQGTRLTVV.

The chain links TRBV7-9 to TRBJ1-2, with D perhaps matching TRBD1 (6 bases). This CDR3 has 13 amino acids. Trimming pared 5 bases from V and 5 bases from J, leaving 12 bases between. Germline-derived CDR1 and CDR2 are SEHNR and FQNEAQ (reference sequence). CDR3 protein: CASSPRDTYGYTF. CDR3 sequence (DNA): TGTGCCAGCAGCCCCCGGGACACGTATGGCTACACCTTC. Using reference TRBV7-9 and TRBJ1-2 for the parts outside the CDR3, the full variable domain is DTGVSQNPRHKITKRGQNVTFRCDPISEHNRLYWYRQTLGQGPEFLTYFQNEAQLEKSRLLSDRFSAERPKGSFSTLEIQRTEQGDSAMYLCASSPRDTYGYTFGSGTRLTVV.

V gene TRBV7-7 combines with J gene TRBJ2-5, with 8 bases matching TRBD1. Unmatched junction bases numbered 11, after V lost 3 bases and J lost 2 bases. The CDR3 runs to 17 residues. From germline, CDR1 is SSHAT and CDR2 FNYEAQ (reference sequence). The chain's CDR3 is CASSFVSDRALQETQYF. The CDR3 DNA is TGTGCCAGCAGCTTCGTCTCGGACAGGGCGCTTCAAGAGACCCAGTACTTC.

This rearrangement joins TRBV14 to TRBJ2-2; a possible D gene is TRBD1 (6 bases). V gave up 0 bases and J gave up 3 bases, with 8 bases separating them. CDR1 SGHDN and CDR2 FVKESK come from the germline V gene. CDR3 length: 15 residues. The CDR3 protein is CASSQDTGYTGELFF. CDR3 DNA: TGTGCCAGCAGCCAAGATACAGGGTACACCGGGGAGCTGTTTTTT.

V is TRBV7-9 and J is TRBJ2-1; 13 bases agree with TRBD2. This CDR3 has 15 residues. Germline V CDR1 and CDR2: SEHNR, FQNEAQ (reference sequence). The ends lost 3 bases at V and 8 bases at J; junction bases unmatched: 4. In DNA form, the CDR3 reads TGTGCCAGCAGCTTTGGACTAGCGGGAGTGGATGAGCAGTTCTTC. Protein: CASSFGLAGVDEQFF.